The rows below give T cell receptor beta chains drawn from one sample of a study of blood T cell repertoires in COVID-19. TCRdb's copy holds only in-frame clones and misses some; the assay was immunoSEQ multiplex PCR. The table includes 100,000 to 120,000 clones, over 75% detected once. The sequenced sample consisted of peripheral blood. The receptors derive from a woman of 80 years or more with active or convalescent COVID-19. CDR3s include the opening cysteine and the closing phenylalanine or tryptophan. A D gene is named only where the DNA matches it firmly. Clone size appears in some rows only: once, few, many, or a class for an expanded clone.

V gene: TRBV19; clone size: -; J gene: TRBJ1-5; D gene: -; CDR3 protein: CASSPGADRGNQPQHF; CDR3 DNA: TGTGCCAGTAGTCCTGGCGCTGATCGGGGCAATCAGCCCCAGCATTTT
V gene: TRBV19; clone size: -; J gene: TRBJ2-2; D gene: -; CDR3 protein: CASSIDGGLFRELFF; CDR3 DNA: TGTGCCAGTAGTATAGATGGCGGCCTATTTCGGGAGCTGTTTTTT
V gene: TRBV28; clone size: -; J gene: TRBJ1-2; D gene: -; CDR3 protein: CASREQGYYGYTF; CDR3 DNA: TGTGCCAGCAGAGAACAGGGTTACTATGGCTACACCTTC
V gene: TRBV11-2; clone size: -; J gene: TRBJ2-1; D gene: -; CDR3 protein: CASSLRGSYNEQFF; CDR3 DNA: TGTGCCAGCAGCTTGAGGGGGTCCTACAATGAGCAGTTCTTC
V gene: TRBV18; clone size: -; J gene: TRBJ1-1; D gene: TRBD1; CDR3 protein: CASSLNLPGQGYGNTEAFF; CDR3 DNA: TGTGCCAGCTCACTAAATTTGCCGGGACAGGGATATGGGAACACTGAAGCTTTCTTT
V gene: TRBV5-1; clone size: once; J gene: TRBJ1-4; D gene: -; CDR3 protein: CASSLAPAGDEKLFF; CDR3 DNA: TGCGCCAGCAGCTTGGCTCCCGCAGGGGATGAAAAACTGTTTTTT
V gene: TRBV5-8; clone size: -; J gene: TRBJ1-5; D gene: TRBD1; CDR3 protein: CASSFGTESNQPQHF; CDR3 DNA: TGTGCCAGCAGCTTCGGGACAGAAAGCAATCAGCCCCAGCATTTT
V gene: TRBV5-1; clone size: few; J gene: TRBJ1-1; D gene: TRBD1; CDR3 protein: CASSADRGATEAFF; CDR3 DNA: TGCGCCAGCAGCGCGGACAGGGGGGCCACTGAAGCTTTCTTT
V gene: TRBV7-6; clone size: few; J gene: TRBJ2-1; D gene: TRBD2; CDR3 protein: CASSLQLREPYNEQFF; CDR3 DNA: TGTGCCAGCAGCTTACAGTTGCGGGAGCCTTACAATGAGCAGTTCTTC
V gene: TRBV19; clone size: few; J gene: TRBJ1-2; D gene: -; CDR3 protein: CASSTRDQGLSGYTF; CDR3 DNA: TGTGCCAGTAGCACCCGGGACCAGGGACTGTCTGGCTACACCTTC
V gene: TRBV3-1/TRBV3-2; clone size: many; J gene: TRBJ2-7; D gene: -; CDR3 protein: CASSPAGTRDYEQYF; CDR3 DNA: TGTGCCAGCAGTCCAGCCGGGACAAGGGATTACGAGCAGTACTTC
V gene: TRBV6-5; clone size: -; J gene: TRBJ2-5; D gene: -; CDR3 protein: CASRVRLQETQYF; CDR3 DNA: TGTGCCAGCCGCGTGAGATTACAAGAGACCCAGTACTTC
V gene: TRBV9; clone size: -; J gene: TRBJ1-1; D gene: -; CDR3 protein: CASSATVNTEAFF; CDR3 DNA: TGTGCCAGCAGCGCCACTGTGAACACTGAAGCTTTCTTT
V gene: TRBV20-1; clone size: -; J gene: TRBJ1-1; D gene: -; CDR3 protein: CSARQGTEAFF; CDR3 DNA: TGCAGTGCTAGACAGGGGACTGAAGCTTTCTTT
V gene: TRBV27; clone size: many; J gene: TRBJ2-7; D gene: TRBD2; CDR3 protein: CASSGRLATNYEQYF; CDR3 DNA: TGTGCCAGCAGTGGCAGACTAGCGACAAACTACGAGCAGTACTTC
V gene: TRBV6-4; clone size: -; J gene: TRBJ2-3; D gene: TRBD2; CDR3 protein: CASRSGTSASDTQYF; CDR3 DNA: TGTGCCAGCAGATCCGGGACTAGCGCATCAGATACGCAGTATTTT
V gene: TRBV5-1; clone size: -; J gene: TRBJ1-1; D gene: TRBD1; CDR3 protein: CASRGQVNTEAFF; CDR3 DNA: TGCGCCAGCAGGGGACAGGTGAACACTGAAGCTTTCTTT
V gene: TRBV6-5; clone size: few; J gene: TRBJ2-3; D gene: TRBD2; CDR3 protein: CASSYSPAGVTDTQYF; CDR3 DNA: TGTGCCAGCAGTTACTCCCCAGCGGGAGTGACAGATACGCAGTATTTT
V gene: TRBV2; clone size: -; J gene: TRBJ1-1; D gene: TRBD1; CDR3 protein: CASSERNRGTEAFF; CDR3 DNA: TGTGCCAGCAGTGAAAGGAACAGGGGGACTGAAGCTTTCTTT
V gene: TRBV2; clone size: few; J gene: TRBJ2-1; D gene: TRBD2; CDR3 protein: CATFGLAGDYNEQFF; CDR3 DNA: TGTGCCACCTTCGGACTAGCGGGAGACTACAATGAGCAGTTCTTC
V gene: TRBV7-9; clone size: -; J gene: TRBJ2-1; D gene: TRBD2; CDR3 protein: CASSSLAGTYNEQFF; CDR3 DNA: TGTGCCAGCAGCTCCCTAGCGGGAACCTACAATGAGCAGTTCTTC
V gene: TRBV19; clone size: -; J gene: TRBJ2-1; D gene: TRBD2; CDR3 protein: CASSKGLAGGWNEQFF; CDR3 DNA: TGTGCCAGTAGTAAGGGACTAGCGGGAGGGTGGAATGAGCAGTTCTTC
V gene: TRBV29-1; clone size: -; J gene: TRBJ1-2; D gene: -; CDR3 protein: CSVEDGVAGLGYTF; CDR3 DNA: TGCAGCGTTGAAGATGGGGTGGCAGGGTTGGGCTACACCTTC
V gene: TRBV12-3/TRBV12-4; clone size: -; J gene: TRBJ1-2; D gene: -; CDR3 protein: CASSPPTGFGYTF; CDR3 DNA: TGTGCCAGCAGTCCCCCAACAGGGTTCGGCTACACCTTC
V gene: TRBV5-1; clone size: -; J gene: TRBJ2-1; D gene: TRBD2; CDR3 protein: CASSHGTAGVAHEQFF; CDR3 DNA: TGCGCCAGCAGCCATGGAACAGCGGGAGTAGCGCATGAGCAGTTCTTC
V gene: TRBV4-1; clone size: -; J gene: TRBJ1-1; D gene: -; CDR3 protein: CASSALEWDTEAFF; CDR3 DNA: TGCGCCAGCAGCGCGCTAGAGTGGGACACTGAAGCTTTCTTT
V gene: TRBV18; clone size: -; J gene: TRBJ2-1; D gene: TRBD2; CDR3 protein: CASSPGTSANEQFF; CDR3 DNA: TGTGCCAGCTCACCAGGGACTAGCGCCAATGAGCAGTTCTTC
V gene: TRBV5-1; clone size: -; J gene: TRBJ2-1; D gene: TRBD2; CDR3 protein: CASSLAPGLVGNEQFF; CDR3 DNA: TGCGCCAGCAGCTTGGCCCCGGGACTAGTTGGCAATGAGCAGTTCTTC
V gene: TRBV14; clone size: -; J gene: TRBJ2-2; D gene: -; CDR3 protein: CASSQDDRFTGELFF; CDR3 DNA: TGTGCCAGCAGCCAAGATGACAGATTTACCGGGGAGCTGTTTTTT
V gene: TRBV11-3; clone size: -; J gene: TRBJ2-5; D gene: TRBD2; CDR3 protein: CASASGGADQETQYF; CDR3 DNA: TGTGCCAGCGCTTCGGGGGGGGCGGACCAAGAGACCCAGTACTTC
V gene: TRBV2; clone size: -; J gene: TRBJ1-2; D gene: -; CDR3 protein: CASSVDSNYGYTF; CDR3 DNA: TGTGCCAGCAGTGTAGACAGCAACTATGGCTACACCTTC
V gene: TRBV2; clone size: few; J gene: TRBJ2-1; D gene: -; CDR3 protein: CASRLWTTSYNEQFF; CDR3 DNA: TGTGCCAGCAGACTTTGGACTACCTCCTACAATGAGCAGTTCTTC
V gene: TRBV28; clone size: -; J gene: TRBJ1-3; D gene: TRBD1; CDR3 protein: CASSLTGTEGNTIYF; CDR3 DNA: TGTGCCAGCAGCCTGACAGGGACAGAGGGAAACACCATATATTTT
V gene: TRBV28; clone size: -; J gene: TRBJ2-3; D gene: -; CDR3 protein: CASGGANTDTQYF; CDR3 DNA: TGTGCCAGCGGGGGGGCAAACACAGATACGCAGTATTTT
V gene: TRBV7-8; clone size: once; J gene: TRBJ2-1; D gene: TRBD1; CDR3 protein: CASSQGTGGGLEQFF; CDR3 DNA: TGTGCCAGCAGCCAGGGGACAGGGGGCGGGCTTGAGCAGTTCTTC
V gene: TRBV4-1; clone size: few; J gene: TRBJ2-7; D gene: -; CDR3 protein: CASSQVFREPAYEQYF; CDR3 DNA: TGCGCCAGCAGCCAAGTCTTCCGGGAGCCCGCCTACGAGCAGTACTTC
V gene: TRBV24-1; clone size: -; J gene: TRBJ1-2; D gene: -; CDR3 protein: CATSDFGDGSGGYTF; CDR3 DNA: TGTGCCACCAGTGATTTCGGGGATGGTTCAGGTGGCTACACCTTC
V gene: TRBV5-3; clone size: -; J gene: TRBJ2-1; D gene: -; CDR3 protein: CARSQWEICNEQFF; CDR3 DNA: TGTGCCAGAAGTCAGTGGGAGATTTGCAATGAGCAGTTCTTC
V gene: TRBV28; clone size: -; J gene: TRBJ1-2; D gene: -; CDR3 protein: CASRETRPGDGYTF; CDR3 DNA: TGTGCCAGCAGGGAAACCCGCCCAGGGGATGGCTACACCTTC
V gene: TRBV29-1; clone size: few; J gene: TRBJ2-1; D gene: -; CDR3 protein: CSVEDSGVVSSYNEQFF; CDR3 DNA: TGCAGCGTTGAAGATTCGGGGGTGGTGAGCTCCTACAATGAGCAGTTCTTC
V gene: TRBV20-1; clone size: -; J gene: TRBJ2-2; D gene: TRBD1; CDR3 protein: CSASVGQGNTGELFF; CDR3 DNA: TGCAGTGCTAGTGTGGGACAGGGAAACACCGGGGAGCTGTTTTTT
V gene: TRBV19; clone size: -; J gene: TRBJ2-1; D gene: TRBD2; CDR3 protein: CASRTSGNSYNEQFF; CDR3 DNA: TGTGCCAGTAGAACTAGCGGAAACTCCTACAATGAGCAGTTCTTC
V gene: TRBV6-5; clone size: -; J gene: TRBJ1-2; D gene: TRBD1; CDR3 protein: CASSSFDRGNGYTF; CDR3 DNA: TGTGCCAGCAGTTCGTTTGACAGGGGGAATGGCTACACCTTC
V gene: TRBV30; clone size: -; J gene: TRBJ1-4; D gene: -; CDR3 protein: CAWGNRVEEKLFF; CDR3 DNA: TGTGCCTGGGGGAACAGGGTAGAGGAAAAACTGTTTTTT
V gene: TRBV23-1; clone size: once; J gene: TRBJ2-1; D gene: TRBD2; CDR3 protein: CASTNSGTDHYNEQFF; CDR3 DNA: TGCGCCAGCACAAACAGCGGGACGGACCACTACAATGAGCAGTTCTTC
V gene: TRBV28; clone size: -; J gene: TRBJ2-7; D gene: -; CDR3 protein: CASTPRRTASTYEQYF; CDR3 DNA: TGTGCCAGCACCCCTCGGCGGACAGCGAGTACCTACGAGCAGTACTTC